One sample yielded the 20 T cell receptor beta chains listed below, sequenced in a study of blood T cell repertoires in COVID-19. Sequencing used immunoSEQ multiplex PCR; TCRdb keeps in-frame clones, though not all of them. Of tens of thousands of clones in the sample, roughly nine tenths were seen once. Sequenced material: peripheral blood. These TCRs come from a man between 50 and 59 years old with active COVID-19.

The V call is TRBV13, the J call TRBJ2-2; 7 bases match TRBD2. Trimming cost V 5 bases and J 2 bases; bases outside gene matches: 14. The CDR3 is made up of 18 amino acids. The germline gives CDR1 PRHDT, CDR2 FYEKMQ (reference sequence). The CDR3 protein is CASSVRSLAPVNTGELFF. The CDR3 DNA reads TGTGCCAGCAGCGTTCGATCACTAGCGCCAGTTAACACCGGGGAGCTGTTTTTT.

This chain joins TRBV9 and TRBJ2-2; possible D gene TRBD2, 6 bases. V was pared by 3 bases and J by 2 bases, with 11 bases between. From germline, CDR1 is SGDLS and CDR2 YYNGEE. CDR3 size: 15 residues. CDR3 sequence reads: CASSAGDRNTGELFF. The CDR3 DNA follows: TGTGCCAGCAGCGCGGGGGACCGAAACACCGGGGAGCTGTTTTTT.

This chain links TRBV4-1 with TRBJ1-4; TRBD1 matches 7 bases. The CDR3 is 14 residues long. Germline lookup yields CDR1 MGHRA and CDR2 YSYEKL. Germline trimming cut 4 bases from V and 8 bases from J; bases unmatched to any gene: 7. The CDR3 loop is CASSLPWDSEKLFF. The CDR3 nucleotides read TGCGCCAGCAGCCTTCCCTGGGACAGCGAAAAACTGTTTTTT.

This chain joins TRBV27 and TRBJ2-7; TRBD2 matches at 9 bases. This CDR3 region has 16 residues. V dropped 6 bases and J dropped 4; count of bases not matched to a gene: 13. Germline-derived CDR1 and CDR2 are MNHEY and SMNVEV (reference sequence). CDR3 bases: TGTGCCAGCAGCCCAATGGGGCGGGAGGGCCAGTACGAGCAGTACTTC. Its translation is CASSPMGREGQYEQYF.

The chain uses TRBV29-1 and TRBJ2-2; D call uncertain. This CDR3 is built from 13 residues. The V and J ends lost 6 bases and 6 bases respectively, with 14 bases between them. Germline lookup yields CDR1 SQVTM and CDR2 ANQGSEA. The CDR3: CSVQLIFAGELFF. The DNA for the CDR3 is TGCAGCGTCCAACTCATTTTCGCCGGGGAGCTGTTTTTT.

The rearrangement uses TRBV28 and TRBJ2-3, with TRBD1 identical over 7 bases. V gave up 7 bases and J gave up 0 bases; unmatched junction bases: 7. The CDR3 sequence is 15 residues long. CDR1 is MDHEN and CDR2 is SYDVKM in the germline V gene. CDR3 DNA: TGTGCCAGCATCGAAGAGGGGGCTAGCACAGATACGCAGTATTTT. Its translation: CASIEEGASTDTQYF.

The chain links TRBV9 to TRBJ2-1, with 8 bases identical to TRBD1. The CDR3 has 15 residues. Germline V gene lookup returns CDR1 SGDLS and CDR2 YYNGEE. The V segment lost 0 bases and the J segment 4 bases; nucleotides outside the gene matches: 3. Here the CDR3 reads CASSVDGTGYNEQFF. CDR3 DNA sequence: TGTGCCAGCAGCGTAGATGGGACAGGATACAATGAGCAGTTCTTC.

The chain is built from TRBV24-1 and TRBJ1-5; 10 bases are a match to TRBD1. The CDR3 spans 15 residues. V shed 4 bases, J shed 7 bases, and the junction held 6 bases outside the gene matches. Germline V gene sequence: CDR1 KGHDR, CDR2 SFDVKD. In nucleotides, the CDR3 is TGTGCCACCAGTGACGGGGGACAGGGGTACCAGCCCCAGCATTTT. Encoded protein: CATSDGGQGYQPQHF.

The chain carries TRBV4-1 and TRBJ2-1, with 12 bases matching TRBD2. The CDR3 contains 17 residues. Unmatched junction bases numbered 7, after V lost 3 bases and J lost 4 bases. From germline, CDR1 is MGHRA and CDR2 YSYEKL. The CDR3 coding sequence is TGCGCCAGCAGCCATATGCCAACTAGCGGGGGGTACAATGAGCAGTTCTTC. Its protein is CASSHMPTSGGYNEQFF.

This rearrangement joins TRBV11-2 to TRBJ2-7, with D uncertain. CDR3 length equals 12 residues. Trimming cost V 6 bases and J 0 bases, with 6 bases left between them. From germline, CDR1 is SGHAT and CDR2 FQNNGV. This CDR3 is CASRFSSYEQYF. CDR3 coding DNA: TGTGCCAGCAGGTTTAGCTCCTACGAGCAGTACTTC.

This clone is deemed medium-sized. The chain couples TRBV2 to TRBJ2-1, with D perhaps TRBD2 (6 bases). The V and J ends lost 8 bases and 10 bases respectively, with 24 bases between them. The CDR3 runs 15 residues. Looked up from germline, CDR1 is SNHLY and CDR2 is FYNNEI. The CDR3 nucleotides are TGTGCCAGCTGGACTGATAGCGGTGCAAACGGGGAGCAGTTCTTC. Its protein is CASWTDSGANGEQFF.

The chain employs TRBV30 and TRBJ2-3; 8 nucleotides match TRBD1. Germline-derived CDR1 and CDR2 are GTSNPN and SVGIG (reference sequence). J was trimmed by 0 bases and V by 8 bases; bases with no gene match: 7. This CDR3 region has 14 residues. The CDR3 spells CAGGQAASTDTQYF. CDR3 bases: TGTGCCGGGGGACAGGCCGCTAGCACAGATACGCAGTATTTT.

The chain employs TRBV29-1 and TRBJ1-2; 11 nucleotides agree with TRBD1. Losses at the gene ends were 5 bases for V and 8 bases for J; bases not matched to a gene: 13. The CDR3 is 15 amino acids. Germline assignment: CDR1 SQVTM and CDR2 ANQGSEA. In DNA, the CDR3 is TGCAGCGTTCGGACAGGGGGCGTCTCTTTGCCAGGCTACACCTTC. Translating it yields CSVRTGGVSLPGYTF.

The chain joins TRBV9 to TRBJ2-5, with a tentative D call TRBD1 (6 bases). This CDR3 is 15 amino acids long. V dropped 1 base and J dropped 1 base, with 11 bases sitting between them. Germline lookup yields CDR1 SGDLS and CDR2 YYNGEE. The CDR3 nucleotides read TGTGCCAGCAGCGTACGCGGACAGCTCCAAGAGACCCAGTACTTC. Protein product: CASSVRGQLQETQYF.

This chain links TRBV3-1 (or the pseudogene TRBV3-2) with TRBJ2-4, with TRBD2 as a possible D gene (6 bases). This CDR3 comprises 15 residues. CDR1 and CDR2 from the germline V gene are LGHDT and YNNKEL (reference sequence). The V gene lost 2 bases and the J gene lost 6 bases, with 14 bases spanning the gap. The CDR3 DNA is TGTGCCAGCAGCCAAATGACCGCCGGGGGAAACATTCAGTACTTC. Protein: CASSQMTAGGNIQYF.

This rearrangement joins TRBV6-6 to TRBJ1-2; D ambiguous. Germline CDR1 and CDR2: MNHNY and SVGAGI (reference sequence). The CDR3 contains 15 residues. Trimming took 2 bases from V and 1 from J, leaving 11 bases between them. The CDR3 loop is CASSYKWEVNYGYTF. Written as DNA, the CDR3 is TGTGCCAGCAGTTACAAATGGGAGGTTAACTATGGCTACACCTTC.

This rearrangement joins TRBV16 to TRBJ1-2; tentatively, D is TRBD1 (5 bases). CDR3 length equals 14 residues. Germline V CDR1 and CDR2: KGHSY, FQNENV. V lost 2 bases, J lost 7 bases, and 14 bases lay in between. CDR3 coding DNA: TGTGCCAGCAGCCAAGACAGATCAGTAGCTGGCTACACCTTC. Translating it yields CASSQDRSVAGYTF.

The CDR3 region has the DNA TGTGCCAGCAGCGTAGAGGCAGGGGTCCCACGGACTGAAGCTTTCTTT. The encoded protein is CASSVEAGVPRTEAFF. The chain is built from TRBV9 and TRBJ1-1, with a tentative D call TRBD1 (6 bases). Trimming stripped 0 bases from V and 5 bases from J, with 17 bases between. The CDR3 loop spans 16 amino acids. Per the germline V gene, CDR1 is SGDLS and CDR2 is YYNGEE.

This chain connects TRBV20-1 to TRBJ2-3; 12 nucleotides align to TRBD2. V was clipped by 3 bases and J by 3 bases; unmatched bases: 10. In germline, CDR1 is DFQATT, CDR2 SNEGSKA (reference sequence). The CDR3 extends over 17 amino acids. The CDR3 sequence is CSASFYRLAGVTDTQYF. The CDR3 region has the DNA TGCAGTGCTAGTTTCTACCGACTAGCGGGAGTGACAGATACGCAGTATTTT.

This CDR3 is CASTRSSGSYNEQFF. The CDR3, as DNA: TGTGCCAGTACACGCTCTAGCGGCTCCTACAATGAGCAGTTCTTC. J is TRBJ2-1 and V is TRBV19; TRBD2 matches 7 bases. In germline, CDR1 is LNHDA, CDR2 SQIVND (reference sequence). CDR3 length: 15 amino acids. The trim removed 7 bases at V and 0 bases at J, leaving 6 bases unmatched.